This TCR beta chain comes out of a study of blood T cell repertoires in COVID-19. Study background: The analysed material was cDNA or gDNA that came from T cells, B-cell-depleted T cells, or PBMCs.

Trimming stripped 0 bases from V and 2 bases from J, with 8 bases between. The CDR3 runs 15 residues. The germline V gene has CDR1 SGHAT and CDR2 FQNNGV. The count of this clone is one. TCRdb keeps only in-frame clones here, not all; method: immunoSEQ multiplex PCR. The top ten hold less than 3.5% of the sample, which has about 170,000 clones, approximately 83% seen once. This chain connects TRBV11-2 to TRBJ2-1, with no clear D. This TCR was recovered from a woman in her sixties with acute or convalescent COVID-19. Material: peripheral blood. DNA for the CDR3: TGTGCCAGCAGCTTAGATCTGGCAACCTACAATGAGCAGTTCTTC. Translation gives CASSLDLATYNEQFF.